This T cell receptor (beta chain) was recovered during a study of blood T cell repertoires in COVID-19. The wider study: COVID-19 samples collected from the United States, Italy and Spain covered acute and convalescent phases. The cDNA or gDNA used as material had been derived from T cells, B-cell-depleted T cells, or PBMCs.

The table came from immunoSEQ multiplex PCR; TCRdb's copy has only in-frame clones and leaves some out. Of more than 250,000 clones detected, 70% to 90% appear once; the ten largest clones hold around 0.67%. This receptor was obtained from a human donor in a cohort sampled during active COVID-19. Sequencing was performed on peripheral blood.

The CDR3 DNA reads TGTGCCAGCAGCTTAGATCAGGCAAACACTGAAGCTTTCTTT. This sequence encodes CASSLDQANTEAFF. The V and J genes are TRBV7-2 and TRBJ1-1; D remains ambiguous. The CDR3 length is 14 residues. V lost 1 base to trimming and J lost 2 bases, with 8 bases between them. Germline-derived CDR1 and CDR2 are SGHTA and FQGNSA.